This TCR beta chain came from a study of blood T cell repertoires in COVID-19. As for the study in general: In each case, the material was cDNA or gDNA derived from T cells, B-cell-depleted T cells, or PBMCs.

The repertoire was sequenced with immunoSEQ multiplex PCR; TCRdb's copy has only in-frame clones and lacks some. This table has approximately 130,000 clones, 87% appearing once. CDR1 and CDR2 (germline): LGHNA, YSLEER. Trimming shortened V by 0 bases and J by 4 bases, and 6 bases separated the two germline ends. This CDR3 spans 13 amino acids. The specimen sequenced was peripheral blood. V is TRBV4-3 and J is TRBJ1-2; D unclear. The sequence came from a woman in her forties or fifties with acute or convalescent COVID-19. The CDR3 nucleotides read TGCGCCAGCAGCCAAGATCGACTCTATGGCTACACCTTC. Translating gives CASSQDRLYGYTF.